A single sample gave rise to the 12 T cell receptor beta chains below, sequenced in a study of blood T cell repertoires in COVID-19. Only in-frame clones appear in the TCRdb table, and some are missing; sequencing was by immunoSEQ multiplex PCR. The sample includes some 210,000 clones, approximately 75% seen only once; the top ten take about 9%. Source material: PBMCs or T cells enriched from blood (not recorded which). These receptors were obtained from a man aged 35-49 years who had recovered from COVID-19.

CDR3 coding DNA: TGTGCCAGCAGTCCTCAACTATATGGCTACACCTTC. It specifies CASSPQLYGYTF. The V call is TRBV12-3 or TRBV12-4, the J call TRBJ1-2; D remains ambiguous. The length of the CDR3 is 12 residues. V lost 5 bases and J lost 5, with 9 bases in between.

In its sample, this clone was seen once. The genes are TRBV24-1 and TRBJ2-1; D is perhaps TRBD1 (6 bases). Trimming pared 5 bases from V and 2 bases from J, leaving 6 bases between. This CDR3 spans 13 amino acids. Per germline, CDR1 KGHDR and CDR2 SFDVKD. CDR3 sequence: CATSGGPYNEQFF. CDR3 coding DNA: TGTGCCACCAGTGGGGGGCCCTACAATGAGCAGTTCTTC.

CDR3 sequence: CASSFGQAYEQYF. The CDR3, as DNA: TGCGCCAGCAGCTTTGGTCAGGCCTACGAGCAGTACTTC. The rearrangement links TRBV5-1 to TRBJ2-7; no definite D call. Germline values: CDR1 SGHRS, CDR2 YFSETQ. The CDR3 spans 13 residues. V gave up 2 bases and J gave up 2 bases, with 8 bases separating them.

The DNA for the CDR3 is TGTGCCAGCAGCAAAGGGGCGCGGGGCTCGGATAATTCACCCCTCCACTTT. Its translation is CASSKGARGSDNSPLHF. The J gene is TRBJ1-6, the V gene TRBV7-8, with a tentative D call TRBD1 (5 bases). The V end lost 5 bases, the J end lost 5 bases, and 19 bases lay between the germline ends. Germline V gene lookup returns CDR1 SGHVS and CDR2 FQNEAQ. The CDR3 runs 17 residues.

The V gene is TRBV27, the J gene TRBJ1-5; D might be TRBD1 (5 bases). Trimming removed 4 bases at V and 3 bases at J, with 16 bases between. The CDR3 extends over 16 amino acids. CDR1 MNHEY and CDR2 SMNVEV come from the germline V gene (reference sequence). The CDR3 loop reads CASSSLSGVVNQPQHF. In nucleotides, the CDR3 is TGTGCCAGCAGTTCATTATCGGGGGTGGTCAATCAGCCCCAGCATTTT.

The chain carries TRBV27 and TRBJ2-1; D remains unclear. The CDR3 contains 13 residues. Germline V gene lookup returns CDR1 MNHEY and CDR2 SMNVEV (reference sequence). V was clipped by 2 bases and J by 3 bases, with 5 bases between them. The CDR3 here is CASSLASYNEQFF. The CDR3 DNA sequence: TGTGCCAGCAGTTTAGCCAGCTACAATGAGCAGTTCTTC.

This CDR3 reads CASSPPGGWGEETQYF. In DNA form, the CDR3 reads TGTGCCAGCAGCCCACCGGGAGGATGGGGTGAAGAGACCCAGTACTTC. The chain couples TRBV11-1 to TRBJ2-5, with TRBD2 matching over 7 bases. Germline CDR1 and CDR2: SGHAT and FQDESV (reference sequence). V shed 5 bases and J 3 bases; nucleotides not matched to a gene: 12. The CDR3 is made up of 16 amino acids.

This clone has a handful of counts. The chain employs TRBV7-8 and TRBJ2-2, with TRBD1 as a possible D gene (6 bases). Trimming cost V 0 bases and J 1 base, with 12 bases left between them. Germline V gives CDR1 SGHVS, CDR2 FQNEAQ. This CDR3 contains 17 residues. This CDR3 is CASSLAPGTLNTGELFF. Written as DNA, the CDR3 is TGTGCCAGCAGCTTAGCCCCAGGGACACTGAACACCGGGGAGCTGTTTTTT. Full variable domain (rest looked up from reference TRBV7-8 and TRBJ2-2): GAGVSQSPRYKVAKRGQDVALRCDPISGHVSLFWYQQALGQGPEFLTYFQNEAQLDKSGLPSDRFFAERPEGSVSTLKIQRTQQEDSAVYLCASSLAPGTLNTGELFFGEGSRLTVL.

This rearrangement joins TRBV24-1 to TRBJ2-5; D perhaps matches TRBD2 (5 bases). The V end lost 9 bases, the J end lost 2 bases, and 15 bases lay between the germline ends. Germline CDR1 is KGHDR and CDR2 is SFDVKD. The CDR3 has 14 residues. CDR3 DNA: TGTGCCACCTCCGATGGAGGCCGACAAGAGACCCAGTACTTC. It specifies CATSDGGRQETQYF.

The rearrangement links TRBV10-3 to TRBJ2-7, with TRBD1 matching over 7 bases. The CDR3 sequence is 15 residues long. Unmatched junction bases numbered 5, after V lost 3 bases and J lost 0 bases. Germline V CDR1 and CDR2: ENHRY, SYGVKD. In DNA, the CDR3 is TGTGCCATCAGTGAACCGGGACAGAGCTCCTACGAGCAGTACTTC. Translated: CAISEPGQSSYEQYF.

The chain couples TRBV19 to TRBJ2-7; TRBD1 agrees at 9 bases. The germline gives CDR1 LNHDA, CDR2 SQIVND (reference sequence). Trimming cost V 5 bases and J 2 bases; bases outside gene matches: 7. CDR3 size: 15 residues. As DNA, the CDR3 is TGTGCCAGTAGTTCGGGACAGGGTTTTACCTACGAGCAGTACTTC. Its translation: CASSSGQGFTYEQYF. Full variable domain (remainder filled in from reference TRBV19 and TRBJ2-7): DGGITQSPKYLFRKEGQNVTLSCEQNLNHDAMYWYRQDPGQGLRLIYYSQIVNDFQKGDIAEGYSVSREKKESFPLTVTSAQKNPTAFYLCASSSGQGFTYEQYFGPGTRLTVT.

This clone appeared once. CDR3 sequence reads: CASSLRQNTEAFF. CDR3 DNA sequence: TGTGCCAGCAGCCTAAGACAGAACACTGAAGCTTTCTTT. The chain couples TRBV7-3 to TRBJ1-1; D uncertain. Per germline, CDR1 SGHTA and CDR2 FQGTGA. V lost 5 bases, J lost 1 base, and 8 bases lay in between. This CDR3 contains 13 residues.